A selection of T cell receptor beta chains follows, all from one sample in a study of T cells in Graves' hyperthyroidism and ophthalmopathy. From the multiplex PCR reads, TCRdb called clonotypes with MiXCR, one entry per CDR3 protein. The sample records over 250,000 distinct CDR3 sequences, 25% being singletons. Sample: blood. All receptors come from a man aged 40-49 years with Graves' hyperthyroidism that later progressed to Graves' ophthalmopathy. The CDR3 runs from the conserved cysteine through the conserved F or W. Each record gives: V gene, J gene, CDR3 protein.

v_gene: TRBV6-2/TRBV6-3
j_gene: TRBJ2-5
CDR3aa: CASTGSRETQYF

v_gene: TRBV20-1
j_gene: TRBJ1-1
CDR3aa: CSAQDSTMNTEAFF

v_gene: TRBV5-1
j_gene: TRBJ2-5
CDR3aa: CASSLGPGTVYQETQYF

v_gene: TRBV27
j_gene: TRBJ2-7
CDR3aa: CASSLQGVTVEQYF

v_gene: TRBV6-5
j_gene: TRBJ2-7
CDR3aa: CASSYGGLGVSEQYF

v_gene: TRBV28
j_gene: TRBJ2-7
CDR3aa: CASRGAYEQYF

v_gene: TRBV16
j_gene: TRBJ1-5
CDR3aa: CASSPPSGLGVQPQHF

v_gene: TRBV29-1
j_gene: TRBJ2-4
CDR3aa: CSVGVGGAKNIQYF

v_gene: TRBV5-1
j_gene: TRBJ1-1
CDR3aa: CASSLELGNTEAFF

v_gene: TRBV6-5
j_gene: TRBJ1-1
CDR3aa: CASSGQHTEAFF

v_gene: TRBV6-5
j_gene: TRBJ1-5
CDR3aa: CASSYGGPPLDQPQHF

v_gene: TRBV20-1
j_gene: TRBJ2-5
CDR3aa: CSARSTGGSVLETQYF

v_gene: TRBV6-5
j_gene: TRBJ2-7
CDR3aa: CASSYSGPVDEQYF

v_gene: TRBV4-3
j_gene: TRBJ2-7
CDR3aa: CASSKEGGEQYF

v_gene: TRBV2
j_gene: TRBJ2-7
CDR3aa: CASRGLAGDYEQYF

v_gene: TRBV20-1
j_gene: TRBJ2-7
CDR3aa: CSASQTRRGYYEQYF

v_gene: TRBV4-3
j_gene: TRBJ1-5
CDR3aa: CASSLERRMGYGPQHF

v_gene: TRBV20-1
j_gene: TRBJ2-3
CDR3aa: CRIQGDPTDTQYF

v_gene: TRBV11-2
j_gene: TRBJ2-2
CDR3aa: CASSEGLAGVKSGELFF

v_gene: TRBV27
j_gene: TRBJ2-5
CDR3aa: CASSKGAERVQYF

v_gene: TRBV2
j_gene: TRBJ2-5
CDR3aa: CASGGLAARIQETQYF

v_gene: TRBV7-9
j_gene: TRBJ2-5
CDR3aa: CASSLLGGPDQETQYF

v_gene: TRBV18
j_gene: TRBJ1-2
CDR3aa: CASSPQGAGVDGYTF

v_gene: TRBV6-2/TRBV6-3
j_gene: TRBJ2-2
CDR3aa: CASRKDAKKVYGELFF

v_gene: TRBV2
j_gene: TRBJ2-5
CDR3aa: CASSVVLEKTQYF

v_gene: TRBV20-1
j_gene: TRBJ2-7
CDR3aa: CSALRASFSNEQYF